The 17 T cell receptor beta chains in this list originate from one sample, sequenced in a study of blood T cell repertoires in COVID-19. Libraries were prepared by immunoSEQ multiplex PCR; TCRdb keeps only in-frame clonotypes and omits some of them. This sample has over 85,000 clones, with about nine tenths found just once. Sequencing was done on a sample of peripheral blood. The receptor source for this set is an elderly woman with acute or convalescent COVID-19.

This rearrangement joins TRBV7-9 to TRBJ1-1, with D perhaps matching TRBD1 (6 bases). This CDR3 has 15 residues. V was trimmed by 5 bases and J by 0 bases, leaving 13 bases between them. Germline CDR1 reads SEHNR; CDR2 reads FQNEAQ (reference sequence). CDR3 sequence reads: CASSGTDSLNTEAFF. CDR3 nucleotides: TGTGCCAGCAGCGGCACGGACAGCCTGAACACTGAAGCTTTCTTT.

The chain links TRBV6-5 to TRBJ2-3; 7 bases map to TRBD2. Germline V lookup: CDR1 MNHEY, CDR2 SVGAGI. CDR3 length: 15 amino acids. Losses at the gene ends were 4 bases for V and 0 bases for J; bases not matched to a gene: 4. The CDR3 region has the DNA TGTGCCAGCAGTTGGGGGAGGGACAGCACAGATACGCAGTATTTT. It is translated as CASSWGRDSTDTQYF.

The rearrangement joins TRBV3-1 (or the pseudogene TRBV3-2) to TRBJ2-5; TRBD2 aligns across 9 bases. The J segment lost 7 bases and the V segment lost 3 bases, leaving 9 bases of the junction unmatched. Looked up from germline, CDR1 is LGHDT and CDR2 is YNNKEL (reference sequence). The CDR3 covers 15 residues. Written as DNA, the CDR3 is TGTGCCAGCAGCCATACGGCGGGGGGGGCCGGGACCCAGTACTTC. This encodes CASSHTAGGAGTQYF.

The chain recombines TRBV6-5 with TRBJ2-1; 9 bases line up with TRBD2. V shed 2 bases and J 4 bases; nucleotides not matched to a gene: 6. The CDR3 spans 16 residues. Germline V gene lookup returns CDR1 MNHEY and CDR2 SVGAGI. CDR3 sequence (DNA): TGTGCCAGCAGTTACGGGAGCGGGAGGCCTTACAATGAGCAGTTCTTC. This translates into CASSYGSGRPYNEQFF.

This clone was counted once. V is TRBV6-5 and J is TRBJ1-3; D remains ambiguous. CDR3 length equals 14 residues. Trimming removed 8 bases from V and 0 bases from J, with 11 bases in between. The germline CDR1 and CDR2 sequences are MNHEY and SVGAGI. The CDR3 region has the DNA TGTGCCAGCGGAGTTCAAAGCTCTGGAAACACCATATATTTT. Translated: CASGVQSSGNTIYF.

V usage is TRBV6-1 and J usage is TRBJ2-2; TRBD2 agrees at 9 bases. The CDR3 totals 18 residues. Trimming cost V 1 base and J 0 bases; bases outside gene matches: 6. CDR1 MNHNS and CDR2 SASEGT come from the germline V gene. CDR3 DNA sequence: TGTGCCAGCAGTGAAGGCCTAGCGGGACCTACGAACACCGGGGAGCTGTTTTTT. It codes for CASSEGLAGPTNTGELFF.

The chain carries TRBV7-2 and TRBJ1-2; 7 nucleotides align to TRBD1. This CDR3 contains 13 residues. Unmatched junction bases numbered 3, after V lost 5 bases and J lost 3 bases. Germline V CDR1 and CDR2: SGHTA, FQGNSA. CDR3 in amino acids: CASSTDRDYGYTF. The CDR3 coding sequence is TGTGCCAGCAGCACTGACAGGGACTATGGCTACACCTTC.

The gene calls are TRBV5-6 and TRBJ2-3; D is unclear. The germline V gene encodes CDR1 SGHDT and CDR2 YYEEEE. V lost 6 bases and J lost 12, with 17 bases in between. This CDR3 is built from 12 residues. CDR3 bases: TGTGCCAGCACCTCTGCTCTAACGAGACAGTATTTT. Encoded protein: CASTSALTRQYF.

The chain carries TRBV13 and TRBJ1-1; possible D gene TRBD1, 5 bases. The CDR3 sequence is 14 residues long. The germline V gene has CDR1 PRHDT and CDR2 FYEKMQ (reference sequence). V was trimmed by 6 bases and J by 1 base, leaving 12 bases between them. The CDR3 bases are TGTGCCAGCAGTTTTGGACAACAGAACACTGAAGCTTTCTTT. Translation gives CASSFGQQNTEAFF.

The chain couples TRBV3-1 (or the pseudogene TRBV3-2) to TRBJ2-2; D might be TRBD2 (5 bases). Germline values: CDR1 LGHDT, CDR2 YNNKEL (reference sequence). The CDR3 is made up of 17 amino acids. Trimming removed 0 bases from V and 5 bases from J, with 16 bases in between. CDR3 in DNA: TGTGCCAGCAGCCAAGATCACGCAGGACTCAAAACCGGGGAGCTGTTTTTT. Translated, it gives CASSQDHAGLKTGELFF.

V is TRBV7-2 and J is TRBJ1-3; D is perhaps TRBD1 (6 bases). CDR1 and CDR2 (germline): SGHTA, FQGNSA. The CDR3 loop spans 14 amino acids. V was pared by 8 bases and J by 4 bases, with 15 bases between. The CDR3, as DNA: TGTGCCAGCTCCCCGGGGACACCAGGAAACACCATATATTTT. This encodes CASSPGTPGNTIYF.

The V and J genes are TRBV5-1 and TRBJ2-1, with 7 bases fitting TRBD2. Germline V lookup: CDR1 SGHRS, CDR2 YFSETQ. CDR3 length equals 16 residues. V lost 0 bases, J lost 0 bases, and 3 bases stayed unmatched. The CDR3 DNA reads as TGCGCCAGCAGCTTGGTCGGCGGGAGCTCCTACAATGAGCAGTTCTTC. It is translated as CASSLVGGSSYNEQFF.

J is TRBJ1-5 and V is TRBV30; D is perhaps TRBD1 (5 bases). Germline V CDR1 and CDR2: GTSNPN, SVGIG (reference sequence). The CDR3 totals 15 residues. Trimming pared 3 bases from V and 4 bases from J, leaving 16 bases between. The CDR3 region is CAWSFGTGGNQPQHF. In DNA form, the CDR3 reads TGTGCCTGGAGCTTTGGGACGGGGGGTAATCAGCCCCAGCATTTT. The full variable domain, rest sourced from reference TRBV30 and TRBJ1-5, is SQTIHQWPATLVQPVGSPLSLECTVEGTSNPNLYWYRQAAGRGLQLLFYSVGIGQISSEVPQNLSASRPQDRQFILSSKKLLLSDSGFYLCAWSFGTGGNQPQHFGDGTRLSIL.

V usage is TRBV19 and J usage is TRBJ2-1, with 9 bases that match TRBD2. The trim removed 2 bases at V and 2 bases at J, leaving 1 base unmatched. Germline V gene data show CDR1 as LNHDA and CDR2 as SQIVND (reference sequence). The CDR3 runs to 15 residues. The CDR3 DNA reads TGTGCCAGTAGTATATCTAGCGGGACCTACAATGAGCAGTTCTTC. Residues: CASSISSGTYNEQFF.

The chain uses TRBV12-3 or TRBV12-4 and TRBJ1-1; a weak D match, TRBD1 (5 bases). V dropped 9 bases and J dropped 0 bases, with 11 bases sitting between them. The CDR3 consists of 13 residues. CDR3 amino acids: CASGAGMNTEAFF. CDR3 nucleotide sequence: TGTGCCAGTGGGGCAGGAATGAACACTGAAGCTTTCTTT.

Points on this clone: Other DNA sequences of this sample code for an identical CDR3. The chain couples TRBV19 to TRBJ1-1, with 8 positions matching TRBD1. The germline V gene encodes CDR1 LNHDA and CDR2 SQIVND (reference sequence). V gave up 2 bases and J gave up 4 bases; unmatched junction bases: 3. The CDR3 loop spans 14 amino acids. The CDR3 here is CASSIQGAGTEAFF. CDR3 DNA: TGTGCCAGTAGTATACAGGGGGCCGGCACTGAAGCTTTCTTT.

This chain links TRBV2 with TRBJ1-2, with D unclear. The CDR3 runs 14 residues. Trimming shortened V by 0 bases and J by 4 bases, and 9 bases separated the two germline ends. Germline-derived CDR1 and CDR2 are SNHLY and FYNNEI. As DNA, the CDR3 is TGTGCCAGCAGTGAAGCGGGCAGGCCCTATGGCTACACCTTC. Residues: CASSEAGRPYGYTF.